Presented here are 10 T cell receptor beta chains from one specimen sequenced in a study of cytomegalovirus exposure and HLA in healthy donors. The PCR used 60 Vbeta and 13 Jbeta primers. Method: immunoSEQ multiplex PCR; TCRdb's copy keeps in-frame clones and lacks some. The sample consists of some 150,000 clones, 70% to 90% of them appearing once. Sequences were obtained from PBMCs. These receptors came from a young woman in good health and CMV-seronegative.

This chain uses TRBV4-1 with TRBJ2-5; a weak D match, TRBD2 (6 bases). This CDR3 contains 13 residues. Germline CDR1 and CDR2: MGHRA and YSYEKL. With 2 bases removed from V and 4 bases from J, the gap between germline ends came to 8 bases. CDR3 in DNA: TGCGCCAGCAGCCAATGGACTATAGAGACCCAGTACTTC. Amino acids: CASSQWTIETQYF.

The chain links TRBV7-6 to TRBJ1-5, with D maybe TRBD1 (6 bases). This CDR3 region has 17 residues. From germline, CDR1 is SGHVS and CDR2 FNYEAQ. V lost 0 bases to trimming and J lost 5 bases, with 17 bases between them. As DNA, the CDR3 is TGTGCCAGCAGCTTAGCAGGGGGTGTGGGGGCTGATCAGCCCCAGCATTTT. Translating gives CASSLAGGVGADQPQHF.

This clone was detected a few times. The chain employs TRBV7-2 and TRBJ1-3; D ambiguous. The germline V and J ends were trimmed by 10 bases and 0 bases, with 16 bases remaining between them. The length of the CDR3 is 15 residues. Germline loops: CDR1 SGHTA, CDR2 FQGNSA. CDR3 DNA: TGTGCCATTGGGAGGACTGTCAACTCTGGAAACACCATATATTTT. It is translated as CAIGRTVNSGNTIYF.

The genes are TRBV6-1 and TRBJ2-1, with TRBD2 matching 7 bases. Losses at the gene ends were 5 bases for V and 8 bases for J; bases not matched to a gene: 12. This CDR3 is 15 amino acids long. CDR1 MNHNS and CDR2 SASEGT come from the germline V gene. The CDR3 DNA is TGTGCCAGCAGTCCCCCCTCCCGGGGAGGGGATGAGCAGTTCTTC. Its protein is CASSPPSRGGDEQFF.

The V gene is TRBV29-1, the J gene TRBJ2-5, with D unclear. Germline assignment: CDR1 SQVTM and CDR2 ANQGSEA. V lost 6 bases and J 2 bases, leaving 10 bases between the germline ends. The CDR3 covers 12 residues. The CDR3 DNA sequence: TGCAGCGTACAATACGTACAAGAGACCCAGTACTTC. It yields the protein CSVQYVQETQYF.

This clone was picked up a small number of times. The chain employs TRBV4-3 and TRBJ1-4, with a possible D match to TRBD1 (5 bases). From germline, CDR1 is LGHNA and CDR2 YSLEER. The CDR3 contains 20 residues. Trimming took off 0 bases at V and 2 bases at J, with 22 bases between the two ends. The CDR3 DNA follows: TGCGCCAGCAGCCAAGATCGGCAGGGAATGAATCATTTTACTAATGAAAAACTGTTTTTT. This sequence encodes CASSQDRQGMNHFTNEKLFF.

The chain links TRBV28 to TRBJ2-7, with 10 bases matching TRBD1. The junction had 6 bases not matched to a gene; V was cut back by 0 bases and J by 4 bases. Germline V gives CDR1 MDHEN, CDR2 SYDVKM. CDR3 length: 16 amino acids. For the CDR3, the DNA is TGTGCCAGCAGTTTATGGGGTCGGGACAGGGGATACGAGCAGTACTTC. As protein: CASSLWGRDRGYEQYF. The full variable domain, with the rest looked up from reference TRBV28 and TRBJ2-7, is DVKVTQSSRYLVKRTGEKVFLECVQDMDHENMFWYRQDPGLGLRLIYFSYDVKMKEKGDIPEGYSVSREKKERFSLILESASTNQTSMYLCASSLWGRDRGYEQYFGPGTRLTVT.

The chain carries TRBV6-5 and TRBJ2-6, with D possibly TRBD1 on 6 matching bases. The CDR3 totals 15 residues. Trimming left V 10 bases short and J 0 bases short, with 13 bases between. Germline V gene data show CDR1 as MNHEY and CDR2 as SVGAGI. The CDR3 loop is CATTGHLSGANVLTF. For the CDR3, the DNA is TGTGCCACCACGGGACACCTCTCTGGGGCCAACGTCCTGACTTTC.

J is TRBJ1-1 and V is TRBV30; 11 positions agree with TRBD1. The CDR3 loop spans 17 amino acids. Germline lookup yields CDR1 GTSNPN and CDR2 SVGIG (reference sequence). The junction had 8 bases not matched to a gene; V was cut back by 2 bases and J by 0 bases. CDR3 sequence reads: CAWSSRTGGFLNTEAFF. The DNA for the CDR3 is TGTGCCTGGAGTAGTAGGACAGGGGGCTTCTTGAACACTGAAGCTTTCTTT.

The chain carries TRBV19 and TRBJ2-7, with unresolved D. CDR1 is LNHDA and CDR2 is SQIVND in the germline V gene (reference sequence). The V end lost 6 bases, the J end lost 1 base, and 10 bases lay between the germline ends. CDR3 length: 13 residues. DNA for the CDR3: TGTGCCAGTAGCTCCGAGGCGTCCTACGAGCAGTACTTC. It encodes CASSSEASYEQYF.